Included here is one T cell receptor (beta chain) sequence, with context. TCR alpha and beta CDR3 regions were amplified from RNA using iRepertoire nested multiplex PCR. MiXCR, run by TCRdb on the multiplex PCR reads, gives a single entry per CDR3 protein. The sample lists a few hundred thousand distinct CDR3 sequences, roughly 41% seen once, with around 13% in the top ten. This specimen belongs to a study of glioma-infiltrating T cells. Germline CDR1 reads MNHEY; CDR2 reads SMNVEV (reference sequence). The V gene lost 10 bases and the J gene lost 1 base, with 10 bases spanning the gap. The CDR3 extends over 12 amino acids.

The chain is built from TRBV27 and TRBJ2-5; a possible D gene is TRBD2 (6 bases). The sequence was obtained from a human donor with low-grade glioma or glioblastoma, undergoing nonglioma brain surgery, or in good health (not recorded which). The sequenced material came from glioma tissue, nonneoplastic brain tissue, or PBMCs (not recorded which). This chain's CDR3 is CAIRGVQETQYF. CDR3 nucleotide sequence: TGTGCCATTCGCGGGGTCCAAGAGACCCAGTACTTC.